This T cell receptor beta chain was captured by sequencing in a study of cytomegalovirus exposure and HLA in healthy donors. Study at large: The study's early data release held about 85 million unique TCRs from HLA-typed donors.

PCR used 60 Vbeta primers and 13 Jbeta primers. Data came from immunoSEQ multiplex PCR; TCRdb stores just in-frame clones and leaves some out. There are about 140,000 clones in the sample; 80% occur only once, and around 4.3% lies in the top ten. V lost 6 bases to trimming and J lost 2 bases; unmatched junction nucleotides: 7. The CDR3 consists of 14 residues. CDR1 is SGHNT and CDR2 is YYREEE in the germline V gene (reference sequence). The genes are TRBV5-4 and TRBJ2-5, with 7 bases aligning to TRBD2. The sequenced material came from PBMCs. The origin of this receptor is a man between 40 and 49 years old in good health and CMV-seronegative. The CDR3 nucleotides read TGTGCCAGCAACGTACCGGGGGGACAAGAGACCCAGTACTTC. Protein sequence: CASNVPGGQETQYF.